Listed below are T cell receptor beta chains from one sample, sequenced in a study of blood T cell repertoires in COVID-19. Profiling relied on immunoSEQ multiplex PCR, and the TCRdb table lists in-frame clones only, not all of them. The data show 150,000 to 200,000 clones, 85% seen once. Sequences were obtained from peripheral blood. These receptors were taken from a human donor with acute or convalescent COVID-19. The donor label of this sample is uncertain. Both conserved end residues are part of each CDR3. D genes are given only for firm matches. The size of a clone is reported for some rows only, either as once, few or many, or as a class for expanded clones.

J gene: TRBJ2-6
V gene: TRBV27
D gene: -
clone size: -
CDR3 protein: CASSRKEAGQLLSGANVLTF
CDR3 DNA: TGTGCCAGCAGCCGAAAGGAAGCGGGACAATTGCTCTCTGGGGCCAACGTCCTGACTTTC

J gene: TRBJ1-5
V gene: TRBV11-2
D gene: -
clone size: -
CDR3 protein: CASSLGPEDYQPQHF
CDR3 DNA: TGTGCCAGCAGCTTAGGTCCAGAGGACTATCAGCCCCAGCATTTT

J gene: TRBJ2-1
V gene: TRBV29-1
D gene: -
clone size: -
CDR3 protein: CSVELARRGSYNEQFF
CDR3 DNA: TGCAGCGTTGAGTTAGCCCGTAGAGGGTCCTACAATGAGCAGTTCTTC

J gene: TRBJ1-3
V gene: TRBV29-1
D gene: -
clone size: -
CDR3 protein: CSVETGNGNTIYF
CDR3 DNA: TGCAGCGTTGAAACAGGAAATGGAAACACCATATATTTT

J gene: TRBJ1-1
V gene: TRBV5-1
D gene: -
clone size: -
CDR3 protein: CASSSQGGDTEAFF
CDR3 DNA: TGCGCCAGCAGTTCGCAAGGGGGGGACACTGAAGCTTTCTTT

J gene: TRBJ1-2
V gene: TRBV7-3
D gene: TRBD1
clone size: -
CDR3 protein: CASSSTGEDGYTF
CDR3 DNA: TGTGCCAGCAGCTCGACAGGGGAAGATGGCTACACCTTC

J gene: TRBJ2-7
V gene: TRBV6-5
D gene: -
clone size: -
CDR3 protein: CASGTPLEQYF
CDR3 DNA: TGTGCCAGCGGGACACCCCTGGAGCAGTACTTC

J gene: TRBJ1-1
V gene: TRBV6-5
D gene: TRBD1
clone size: -
CDR3 protein: CASLDRATEAFF
CDR3 DNA: TGTGCCAGCCTAGACAGGGCCACTGAAGCTTTCTTT

J gene: TRBJ1-4
V gene: TRBV7-6
D gene: -
clone size: -
CDR3 protein: CASSQRRRGEKLFF
CDR3 DNA: TGTGCCAGCAGCCAGAGGCGACGAGGGGAAAAACTGTTTTTT

J gene: TRBJ2-2
V gene: TRBV11-1
D gene: TRBD2
clone size: -
CDR3 protein: CASARGLPTGELFF
CDR3 DNA: TGTGCCAGCGCCCGGGGACTACCAACCGGGGAGCTGTTTTTT

J gene: TRBJ2-1
V gene: TRBV5-1
D gene: TRBD1
clone size: -
CDR3 protein: CASSLVGRGLMSSYNEQFF
CDR3 DNA: TGCGCCAGCAGCTTGGTAGGCAGGGGGCTCATGAGCTCCTACAATGAGCAGTTCTTC

J gene: TRBJ1-4
V gene: TRBV11-2
D gene: -
clone size: -
CDR3 protein: CASSPLAGRAGEKLFF
CDR3 DNA: TGTGCCAGCAGCCCGTTAGCAGGCCGCGCGGGGGAAAAACTGTTTTTT

J gene: TRBJ1-3
V gene: TRBV6-6
D gene: -
clone size: -
CDR3 protein: CASSRSREPLSGNTIYF
CDR3 DNA: TGTGCCAGCAGTCGCTCCAGGGAACCCCTCTCTGGAAACACCATATATTTT

J gene: TRBJ2-3
V gene: TRBV19
D gene: TRBD1
clone size: -
CDR3 protein: CASSNRGNTDTQYF
CDR3 DNA: TGTGCCAGTAGTAACAGGGGCAACACAGATACGCAGTATTTT

J gene: TRBJ1-3
V gene: TRBV6-5
D gene: -
clone size: -
CDR3 protein: CASSLDLGGNTIYF
CDR3 DNA: TGTGCCAGCAGCCTAGACTTAGGTGGAAACACCATATATTTT

J gene: TRBJ2-7
V gene: TRBV18
D gene: -
clone size: -
CDR3 protein: CASSPTGSSFYEQYF
CDR3 DNA: TGTGCCAGCTCACCTACAGGGTCCTCCTTCTACGAGCAGTACTTC

J gene: TRBJ1-2
V gene: TRBV9
D gene: -
clone size: -
CDR3 protein: CASSPGQGTRYTF
CDR3 DNA: TGTGCCAGCAGCCCGGGGCAGGGGACCCGCTACACCTTC

J gene: TRBJ2-5
V gene: TRBV19
D gene: TRBD2
clone size: few
CDR3 protein: CASSIAVTSGQETQYF
CDR3 DNA: TGTGCCAGTAGTATAGCTGTAACTAGCGGCCAAGAGACCCAGTACTTC

J gene: TRBJ2-7
V gene: TRBV28
D gene: -
clone size: -
CDR3 protein: CASSIRQAAYEQYF
CDR3 DNA: TGTGCCAGCAGTATACGACAGGCCGCCTACGAGCAGTACTTC

J gene: TRBJ1-5
V gene: TRBV5-8
D gene: -
clone size: few
CDR3 protein: CPGSTNQPQHF
CDR3 DNA: TGTCCCGGGTCCACTAATCAGCCCCAGCATTTT

J gene: TRBJ2-5
V gene: TRBV5-1
D gene: TRBD1
clone size: -
CDR3 protein: CASSTRQGATETQYF
CDR3 DNA: TGCGCCAGCAGCACCCGACAGGGGGCTACAGAGACCCAGTACTTC

J gene: TRBJ2-2
V gene: TRBV7-2
D gene: TRBD2
clone size: -
CDR3 protein: CASSTQRGTGELFF
CDR3 DNA: TGTGCCAGCAGCACCCAGCGGGGAACCGGGGAGCTGTTTTTT

J gene: TRBJ1-2
V gene: TRBV5-4
D gene: -
clone size: -
CDR3 protein: CASSLRTIDGYTF
CDR3 DNA: TGTGCCAGCAGCTTGCGTACAATTGATGGCTACACCTTC

J gene: TRBJ1-4
V gene: TRBV13
D gene: TRBD1
clone size: -
CDR3 protein: CASSLTGGPNEKLFF
CDR3 DNA: TGTGCCAGCAGCCTTACAGGGGGCCCTAATGAAAAACTGTTTTTT

J gene: TRBJ2-5
V gene: TRBV5-6
D gene: -
clone size: -
CDR3 protein: CASSRGLPQETQYF
CDR3 DNA: TGTGCCAGCAGCCGGGGACTCCCCCAAGAGACCCAGTACTTC

J gene: TRBJ2-5
V gene: TRBV11-3
D gene: TRBD2
clone size: -
CDR3 protein: CASSSLLAGAIRETQYF
CDR3 DNA: TGTGCCAGCAGCTCTCTCCTAGCGGGGGCGATCCGGGAGACCCAGTACTTC

J gene: TRBJ1-4
V gene: TRBV30
D gene: -
clone size: -
CDR3 protein: CAWSVSTGWTNEKLFF
CDR3 DNA: TGTGCCTGGAGTGTATCAACAGGGTGGACTAATGAAAAACTGTTTTTT

J gene: TRBJ1-2
V gene: TRBV5-1
D gene: TRBD1
clone size: -
CDR3 protein: CASSKDRGNYGYTF
CDR3 DNA: TGCGCCAGCAGCAAGGACAGGGGAAACTATGGCTACACCTTC

J gene: TRBJ2-7
V gene: TRBV10-2
D gene: -
clone size: -
CDR3 protein: CASSEVRAGREQYF
CDR3 DNA: TGCGCCAGCAGTGAGGTGCGGGCGGGTAGGGAGCAGTACTTC

J gene: TRBJ2-7
V gene: TRBV12-3/TRBV12-4
D gene: -
clone size: few
CDR3 protein: CASSFGPYILLHF
CDR3 DNA: TGTGCCAGCAGTTTTGGGCCTTACATCCTTCTTCACTTC

J gene: TRBJ2-5
V gene: TRBV11-2
D gene: TRBD1
clone size: -
CDR3 protein: CASSLRRRGRSETQYF
CDR3 DNA: TGTGCCAGCAGCTTGAGGCGCAGGGGGCGGTCAGAGACCCAGTACTTC

J gene: TRBJ2-7
V gene: TRBV30
D gene: -
clone size: -
CDR3 protein: CAWSTGTSNEQYF
CDR3 DNA: TGTGCCTGGAGTACGGGGACAAGCAACGAGCAGTACTTC

J gene: TRBJ1-1
V gene: TRBV6-5
D gene: -
clone size: once
CDR3 protein: CASSTELGRGPEAFF
CDR3 DNA: TGTGCCAGCAGCACTGAGTTGGGGCGGGGGCCTGAAGCTTTCTTT

J gene: TRBJ1-3
V gene: TRBV5-6
D gene: -
clone size: -
CDR3 protein: CASSLITGVYSGNTIYF
CDR3 DNA: TGTGCCAGCAGCTTGATCACCGGGGTGTACTCTGGAAACACCATATATTTT

J gene: TRBJ1-2
V gene: TRBV19
D gene: TRBD1
clone size: -
CDR3 protein: CASNPGQAPPNYGYTF
CDR3 DNA: TGTGCCAGCAACCCAGGACAGGCCCCCCCCAACTATGGCTACACCTTC

J gene: TRBJ1-1
V gene: TRBV5-1
D gene: -
clone size: few
CDR3 protein: CASRPYQGRAFF
CDR3 DNA: TGCGCCAGCAGGCCGTACCAGGGGCGGGCTTTCTTT

J gene: TRBJ1-1
V gene: TRBV6-5
D gene: -
clone size: -
CDR3 protein: CASSSPGRATEAFF
CDR3 DNA: TGTGCCAGCAGTTCCCCGGGCAGGGCCACTGAAGCTTTCTTT

J gene: TRBJ2-1
V gene: TRBV7-8
D gene: -
clone size: -
CDR3 protein: CASSPPELNNEQFF
CDR3 DNA: TGTGCCAGCAGCCCCCCGGAGCTAAACAATGAGCAGTTCTTC

J gene: TRBJ1-6
V gene: TRBV11-2
D gene: -
clone size: -
CDR3 protein: CASSPTVYNSPFHF
CDR3 DNA: TGTGCCAGCAGCCCCACAGTGTATAATTCACCCTTCCACTTT

J gene: TRBJ1-6
V gene: TRBV5-6
D gene: TRBD1
clone size: -
CDR3 protein: CASSRGQSNSPLHF
CDR3 DNA: TGTGCCAGCAGCCGGGGACAGAGTAATTCACCCCTCCACTTT

J gene: TRBJ2-5
V gene: TRBV4-2
D gene: -
clone size: -
CDR3 protein: CASSQDSQAQETQYF
CDR3 DNA: TGTGCCAGCAGCCAAGATTCACAGGCCCAAGAGACCCAGTACTTC